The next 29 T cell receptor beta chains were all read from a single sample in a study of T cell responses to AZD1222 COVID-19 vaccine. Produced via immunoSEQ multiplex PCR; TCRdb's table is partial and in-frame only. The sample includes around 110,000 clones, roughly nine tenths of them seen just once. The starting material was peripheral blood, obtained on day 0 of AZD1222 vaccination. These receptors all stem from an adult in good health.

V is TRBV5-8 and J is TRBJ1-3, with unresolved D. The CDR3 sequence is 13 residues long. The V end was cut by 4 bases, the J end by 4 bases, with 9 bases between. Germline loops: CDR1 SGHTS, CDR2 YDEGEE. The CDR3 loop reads CASSRSRGNTIYF. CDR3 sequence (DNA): TGTGCCAGCAGCCGGAGTCGGGGAAACACCATATATTTT.

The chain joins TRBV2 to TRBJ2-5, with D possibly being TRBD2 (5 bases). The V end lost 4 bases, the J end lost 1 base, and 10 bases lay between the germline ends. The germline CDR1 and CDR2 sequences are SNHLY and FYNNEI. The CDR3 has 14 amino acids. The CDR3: CASSGWRTQETQYF. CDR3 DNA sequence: TGTGCCAGCAGTGGGTGGAGGACCCAAGAGACCCAGTACTTC.

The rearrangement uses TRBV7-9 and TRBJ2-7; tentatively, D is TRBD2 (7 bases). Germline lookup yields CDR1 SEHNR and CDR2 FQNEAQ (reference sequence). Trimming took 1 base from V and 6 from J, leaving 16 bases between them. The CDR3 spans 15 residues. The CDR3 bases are TGTGCCAGCAGCTTAGGCGGTAGGGGGGGTGTCGAGCAGTACTTC. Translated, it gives CASSLGGRGGVEQYF.

DNA of the CDR3: TGTGCCAGCACCGAAGGGGACAGGGGCAACCACGAGCAGTACTTC. Amino acid sequence: CASTEGDRGNHEQYF. The V and J genes are TRBV2 and TRBJ2-7, with 10 positions matching TRBD1. The CDR3 runs to 15 residues. The germline CDR1 and CDR2 sequences are SNHLY and FYNNEI. Losses at the gene ends were 7 bases for V and 5 bases for J; bases not matched to a gene: 11.

CDR3 protein: CASSRGTGTYTF. CDR3 sequence (DNA): TGTGCCAGCAGCCGCGGGACAGGGACCTACACCTTC. The chain has TRBV7-9 and TRBJ1-2; 9 bases agree with TRBD1. Germline V gene sequence: CDR1 SEHNR, CDR2 FQNEAQ (reference sequence). With 5 bases clipped from V and 10 bases from J, the junction kept 5 bases outside the gene matches. The length of the CDR3 is 12 residues.

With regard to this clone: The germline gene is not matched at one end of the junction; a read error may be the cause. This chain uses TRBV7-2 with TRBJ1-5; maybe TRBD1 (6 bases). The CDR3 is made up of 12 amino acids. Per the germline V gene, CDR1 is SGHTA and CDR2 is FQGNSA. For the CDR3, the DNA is TGTGCCAGCAGCTTAGGCGGACAGCGCCAGCATTTT. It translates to CASSLGGQRQHF.

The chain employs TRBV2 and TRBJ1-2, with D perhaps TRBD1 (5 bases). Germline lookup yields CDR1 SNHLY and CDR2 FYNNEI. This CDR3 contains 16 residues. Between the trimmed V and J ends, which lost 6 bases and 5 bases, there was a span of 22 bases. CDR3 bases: TGTGCCAGCAGCCACAGGAAAAGGGGTGTGGGTTATGGCTACACCTTC. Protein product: CASSHRKRGVGYGYTF.

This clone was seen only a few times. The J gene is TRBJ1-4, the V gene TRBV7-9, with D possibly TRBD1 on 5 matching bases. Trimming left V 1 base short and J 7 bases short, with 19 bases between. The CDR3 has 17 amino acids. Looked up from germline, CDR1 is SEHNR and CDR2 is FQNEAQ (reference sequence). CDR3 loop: CASSLGGSLTLGEKLFF. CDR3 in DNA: TGTGCCAGCAGCTTAGGGGGCAGCCTGACTTTAGGTGAAAAACTGTTTTTT.

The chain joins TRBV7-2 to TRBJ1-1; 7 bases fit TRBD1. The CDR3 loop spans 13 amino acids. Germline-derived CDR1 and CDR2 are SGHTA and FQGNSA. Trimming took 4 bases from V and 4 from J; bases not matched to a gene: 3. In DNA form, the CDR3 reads TGTGCCAGCAGCTACACAGGGGCCACTGAAGCTTTCTTT. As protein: CASSYTGATEAFF.

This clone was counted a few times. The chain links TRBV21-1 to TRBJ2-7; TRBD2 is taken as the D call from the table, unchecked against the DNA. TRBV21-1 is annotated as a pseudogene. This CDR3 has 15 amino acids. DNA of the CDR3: TGTGCCAGCAGTTTGACTAGCGGGAGGGTGAACGAGCAGTACTTC. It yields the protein CASSLTSGRVNEQYF.

As DNA, the CDR3 is TGTGCCACCAGGGCCGGAGCGGCGGCCGGGGGTGAGCAGTACTTC. Protein sequence: CATRAGAAAGGEQYF. J is TRBJ2-7 and V is TRBV15; D is perhaps TRBD2 (6 bases). The germline gives CDR1 LNHNV, CDR2 YYDKDF (reference sequence). The CDR3 sequence is 15 residues long. V lost 6 bases and J lost 7, with 22 bases in between.

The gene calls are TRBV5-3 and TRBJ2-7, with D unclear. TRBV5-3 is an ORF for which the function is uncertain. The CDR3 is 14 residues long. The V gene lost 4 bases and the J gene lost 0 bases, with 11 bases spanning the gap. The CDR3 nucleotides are TGTGCCAGAAGCCTTGGACCCCGCTCCTACGAGCAGTACTTC. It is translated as CARSLGPRSYEQYF.

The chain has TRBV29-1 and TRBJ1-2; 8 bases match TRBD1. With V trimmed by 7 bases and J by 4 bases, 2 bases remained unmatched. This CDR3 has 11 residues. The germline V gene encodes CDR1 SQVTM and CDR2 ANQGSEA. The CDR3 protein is CSADRGYGYTF. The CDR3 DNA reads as TGCAGCGCCGACAGGGGCTATGGCTACACCTTC.

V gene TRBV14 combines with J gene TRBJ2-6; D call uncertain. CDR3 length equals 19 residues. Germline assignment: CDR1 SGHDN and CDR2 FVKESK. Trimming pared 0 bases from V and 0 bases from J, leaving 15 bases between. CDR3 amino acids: CASSQDWAEQSSGANVLTF. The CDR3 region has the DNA TGTGCCAGCAGCCAAGATTGGGCAGAACAAAGCTCTGGGGCCAACGTCCTGACTTTC.

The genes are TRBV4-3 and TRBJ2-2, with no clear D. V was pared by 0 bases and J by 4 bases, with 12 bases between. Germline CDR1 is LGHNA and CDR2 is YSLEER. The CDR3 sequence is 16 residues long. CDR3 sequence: CASSQDRASFTGELFF. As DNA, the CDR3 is TGCGCCAGCAGCCAAGATAGGGCCAGTTTCACCGGGGAGCTGTTTTTT.

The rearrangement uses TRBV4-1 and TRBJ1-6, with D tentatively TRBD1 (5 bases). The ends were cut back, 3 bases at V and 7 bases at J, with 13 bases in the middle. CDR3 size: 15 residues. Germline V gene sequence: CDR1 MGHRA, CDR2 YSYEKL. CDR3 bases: TGCGCCAGCAGCCACCCACGGGGGTCGAATTCACCCCTCCACTTT. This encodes CASSHPRGSNSPLHF.

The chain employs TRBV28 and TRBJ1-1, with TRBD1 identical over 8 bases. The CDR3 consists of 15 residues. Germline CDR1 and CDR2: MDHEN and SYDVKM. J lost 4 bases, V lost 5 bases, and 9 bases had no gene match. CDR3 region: CASSLAGGAGTEAFF. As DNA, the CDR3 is TGTGCCAGCAGTCTTGCAGGGGGCGCGGGCACTGAAGCTTTCTTT.

DNA for the CDR3: TGTGCCAGCAGCCTTAACTACGGTAATCAGCCCCAGCATTTT. Encoded protein: CASSLNYGNQPQHF. The genes are TRBV11-2 and TRBJ1-5; D is undetermined. This CDR3 comprises 14 residues. Germline values: CDR1 SGHAT, CDR2 FQNNGV. The V end lost 5 bases, the J end lost 4 bases, and 12 bases lay between the germline ends.

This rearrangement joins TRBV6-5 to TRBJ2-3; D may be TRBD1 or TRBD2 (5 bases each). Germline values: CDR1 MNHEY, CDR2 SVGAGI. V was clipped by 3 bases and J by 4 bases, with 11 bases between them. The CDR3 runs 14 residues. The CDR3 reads CASSYGGRADTQYF. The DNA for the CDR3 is TGTGCCAGCAGTTATGGGGGAAGGGCAGATACGCAGTATTTT.

In nucleotides, the CDR3 is TGTGCCAGTAGTATGGGTGAGGGGGGCACTGAAGCTTTCTTT. Residues: CASSMGEGGTEAFF. V gene TRBV19 combines with J gene TRBJ1-1; D is perhaps TRBD1 (6 bases). Germline V gives CDR1 LNHDA, CDR2 SQIVND (reference sequence). The CDR3 runs to 14 residues. The V end was cut by 3 bases, the J end by 4 bases, with 12 bases between.

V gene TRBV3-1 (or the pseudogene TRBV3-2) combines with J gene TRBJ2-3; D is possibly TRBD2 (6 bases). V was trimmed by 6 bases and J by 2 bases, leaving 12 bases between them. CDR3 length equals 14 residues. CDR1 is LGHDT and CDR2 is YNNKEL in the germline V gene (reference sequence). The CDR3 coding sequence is TGTGCCAGCAGTCTTCCGGGGGACACAGATACGCAGTATTTT. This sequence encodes CASSLPGDTDTQYF.

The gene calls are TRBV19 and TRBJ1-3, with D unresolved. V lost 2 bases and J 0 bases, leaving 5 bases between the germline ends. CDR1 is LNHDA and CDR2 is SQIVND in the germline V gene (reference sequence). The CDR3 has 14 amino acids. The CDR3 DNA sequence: TGTGCCAGTAGTATATTCGGCTCTGGAAACACCATATATTTT. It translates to CASSIFGSGNTIYF. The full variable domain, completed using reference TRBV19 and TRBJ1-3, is DGGITQSPKYLFRKEGQNVTLSCEQNLNHDAMYWYRQDPGQGLRLIYYSQIVNDFQKGDIAEGYSVSREKKESFPLTVTSAQKNPTAFYLCASSIFGSGNTIYFGEGSWLTVV.

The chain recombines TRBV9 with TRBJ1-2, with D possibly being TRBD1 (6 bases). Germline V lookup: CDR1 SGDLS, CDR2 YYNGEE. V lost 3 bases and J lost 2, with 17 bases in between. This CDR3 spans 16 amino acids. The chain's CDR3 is CASSGIAGELNYGYTF. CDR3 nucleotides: TGTGCCAGCAGCGGAATAGCAGGGGAGTTGAACTATGGCTACACCTTC.

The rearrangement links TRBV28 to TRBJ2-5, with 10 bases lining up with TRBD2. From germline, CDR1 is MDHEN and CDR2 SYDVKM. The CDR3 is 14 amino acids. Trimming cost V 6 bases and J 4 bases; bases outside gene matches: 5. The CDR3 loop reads CASRGAGGRETQYF. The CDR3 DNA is TGTGCCAGCAGGGGAGCGGGGGGGCGAGAGACCCAGTACTTC. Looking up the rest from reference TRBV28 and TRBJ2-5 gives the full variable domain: DVKVTQSSRYLVKRTGEKVFLECVQDMDHENMFWYRQDPGLGLRLIYFSYDVKMKEKGDIPEGYSVSREKKERFSLILESASTNQTSMYLCASRGAGGRETQYFGPGTRLLVL.

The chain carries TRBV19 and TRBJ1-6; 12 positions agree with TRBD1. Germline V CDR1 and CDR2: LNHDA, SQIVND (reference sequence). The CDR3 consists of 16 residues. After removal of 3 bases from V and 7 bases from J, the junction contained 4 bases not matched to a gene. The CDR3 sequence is CASSIPGQGANSPLHF. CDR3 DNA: TGTGCCAGTAGTATCCCGGGACAGGGGGCAAATTCACCCCTCCACTTT.

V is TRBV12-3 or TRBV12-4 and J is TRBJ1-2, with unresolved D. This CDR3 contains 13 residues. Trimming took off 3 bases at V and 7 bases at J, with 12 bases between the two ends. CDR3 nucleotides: TGTGCCAGCAGTTTTGGGATAGAGGGTGGCTACACCTTC. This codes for CASSFGIEGGYTF.

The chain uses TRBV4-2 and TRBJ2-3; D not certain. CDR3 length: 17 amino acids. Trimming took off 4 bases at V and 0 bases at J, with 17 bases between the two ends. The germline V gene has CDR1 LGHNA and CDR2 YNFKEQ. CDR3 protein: CASSLRTDVTSTDTQYF. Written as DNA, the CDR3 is TGTGCCAGCAGCCTCCGAACGGACGTAACGAGCACAGATACGCAGTATTTT.

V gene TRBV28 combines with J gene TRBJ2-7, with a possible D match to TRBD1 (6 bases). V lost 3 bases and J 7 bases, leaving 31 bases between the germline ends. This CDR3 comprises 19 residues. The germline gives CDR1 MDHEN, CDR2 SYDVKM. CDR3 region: CASSFPTQGNNFPTREQYF. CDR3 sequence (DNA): TGTGCCAGCAGTTTTCCCACTCAGGGGAACAACTTCCCTACGAGAGAGCAGTACTTC.

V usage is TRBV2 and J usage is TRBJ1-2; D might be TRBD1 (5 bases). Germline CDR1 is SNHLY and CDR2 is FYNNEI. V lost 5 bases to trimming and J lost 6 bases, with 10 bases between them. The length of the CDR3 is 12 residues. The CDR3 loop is CASSSRDHGYTF. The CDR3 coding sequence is TGTGCCAGCAGTTCCAGGGACCATGGCTACACCTTC.